The T cell receptor beta chain under discussion was sequenced for a study of cytomegalovirus exposure and HLA in healthy donors. This clone has a handful of counts. Other nucleotide sequences in the sample specify the same CDR3. The CDR3 covers 15 residues. Germline CDR1 is LNHDA and CDR2 is SQIVND (reference sequence). V shed 6 bases and J 6 bases; nucleotides not matched to a gene: 7. PCR amplification relied on 60 Vbeta primers (plus 13 Jbeta primers). Profiled with immunoSEQ multiplex PCR; TCRdb holds only in-frame clones, not every one. The sample records approximately 130,000 clones, approximately 8.9% being singletons.

V and J are TRBV19 and TRBJ2-5; 13 bases line up with TRBD2. Sample: PBMCs. The TCR sequence derives from a woman between 40 and 50 years old in good health and CMV-seropositive. In DNA, the CDR3 is TGTGCCAGTAGCCTGACTAGCGGGGGGAGGAAGACCCAGTACTTC. This translates into CASSLTSGGRKTQYF.